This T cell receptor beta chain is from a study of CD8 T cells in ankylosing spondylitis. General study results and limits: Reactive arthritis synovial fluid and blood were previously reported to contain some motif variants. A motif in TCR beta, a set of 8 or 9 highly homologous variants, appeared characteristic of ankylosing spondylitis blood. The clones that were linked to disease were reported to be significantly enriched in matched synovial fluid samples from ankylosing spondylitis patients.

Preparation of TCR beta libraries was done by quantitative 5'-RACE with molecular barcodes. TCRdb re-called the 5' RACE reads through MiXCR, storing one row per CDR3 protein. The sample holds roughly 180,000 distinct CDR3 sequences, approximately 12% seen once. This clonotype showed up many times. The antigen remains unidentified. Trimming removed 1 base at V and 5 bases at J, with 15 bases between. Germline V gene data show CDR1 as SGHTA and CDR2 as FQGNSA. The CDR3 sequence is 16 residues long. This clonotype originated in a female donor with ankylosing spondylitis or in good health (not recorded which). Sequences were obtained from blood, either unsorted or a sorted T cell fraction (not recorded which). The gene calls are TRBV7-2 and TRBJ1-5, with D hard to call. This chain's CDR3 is CASSLELGLSHQPQHF. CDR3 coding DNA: TGTGCCAGCAGCTTAGAGCTTGGGCTCAGTCATCAGCCCCAGCATTTT.